These 2 T cell receptor beta chains were sequenced from one sample in a study of T cell responses to AZD1222 COVID-19 vaccine. Clones were read by immunoSEQ multiplex PCR, and TCRdb kept only the in-frame ones, dropping some. The data contain roughly 180,000 clones, roughly nine tenths of them singletons. Sequencing was performed on peripheral blood, taken on day 0 of AZD1222 vaccination. Receptor source: an adult in good health.

This chain uses TRBV3-1 (or the pseudogene TRBV3-2) with TRBJ2-3, with 10 bases matching TRBD2. In germline, CDR1 is LGHDT, CDR2 YNNKEL (reference sequence). This CDR3 has 18 residues. V lost 1 base, J lost 4 bases, and 11 bases stayed unmatched. The CDR3 is CASSQVALAGEGADTQYF. The CDR3 coding sequence is TGTGCCAGCAGCCAAGTCGCTCTAGCGGGGGAGGGTGCAGATACGCAGTATTTT.

This chain uses TRBV6-5 with TRBJ1-6, with a possible D match to TRBD1 (5 bases). The CDR3 covers 16 residues. Germline-derived CDR1 and CDR2 are MNHEY and SVGAGI. V lost 0 bases, J lost 5 bases, and 11 bases lay in between. DNA for the CDR3: TGTGCCAGCAGTTACTCGGGGCTGGGTAATAATTCACCCCTCCACTTT. It is translated as CASSYSGLGNNSPLHF.